One T cell receptor (beta chain) is described in this entry. Antigen unknown. The method was immunoSEQ multiplex PCR; TCRdb's version includes in-frame clones alone and lacks a portion of them. The table records about 69,000 clones, over 80% of them present only once. This CDR3 is built from 15 residues. Germline CDR1 SNHLY, CDR2 FYNNEI. V lost 10 bases to trimming and J lost 0 bases; unmatched junction nucleotides: 12. This record comes from a study of T cell responses to AZD1222 COVID-19 vaccine. Findings and caveats of the study: Clonal diversity was possibly underestimated, and white British individuals and females predominated among donors.

The TCR sequence derives from an adult who received the AZD1222 COVID-19 vaccine. The chain recombines TRBV2 with TRBJ2-7, with TRBD1 identical over 7 bases. The sample in question was peripheral blood, obtained 28 days after the second AZD1222 dose. CDR3 protein: CATYRSRGNSYEQYF. The CDR3 DNA reads as TGTGCCACCTATCGCTCCAGGGGGAACTCCTACGAGCAGTACTTC.